Presented here are 10 T cell receptor beta chains from one specimen sequenced in a study of T cells in Graves' hyperthyroidism and ophthalmopathy. Amplification targeted TCR beta CDR3 regions from RNA transcripts. The TCR CDR3 was amplified in a first-round RT-PCR using the HTBI primer set. Each CDR3 protein is one row after TCRdb ran MiXCR on the multiplex PCR reads. Of around 340,000 distinct CDR3 sequences detected, about a sixth appear once; the ten largest clones hold around a third. Sample: blood. Receptor source: a woman in her twenties or thirties with Graves' hyperthyroidism that later progressed to Graves' ophthalmopathy.

CDR3 protein: CASSETWGREGHSSDTQYF. CDR3 bases: TGTGCCAGCAGTGAAACCTGGGGGCGGGAGGGCCATAGTTCAGATACGCAGTATTTT. The rearrangement uses TRBV6-1 and TRBJ2-3, with TRBD2 matching over 9 bases. Trimming took 2 bases from V and 4 from J; bases not matched to a gene: 16. Germline CDR1 reads MNHNS; CDR2 reads SASEGT. The CDR3 runs 19 residues.

This clonotype was observed many times. The chain is built from TRBV27 and TRBJ2-3; TRBD2 aligns across 9 bases. Germline V CDR1 and CDR2: MNHEY, SMNVEV (reference sequence). The CDR3 spans 16 residues. V gave up 5 bases and J gave up 0 bases; unmatched junction bases: 6. For the CDR3, the DNA is TGTGCCAGCAGTCCTTCAAGCGGGAGGAGCACAGATACGCAGTATTTT. Protein: CASSPSSGRSTDTQYF.

This clonotype came up many times. The V call is TRBV11-2, the J call TRBJ1-4, with 10 bases identical to TRBD1. J lost 7 bases, V lost 5 bases, and 7 bases had no gene match. Germline V gene data show CDR1 as SGHAT and CDR2 as FQNNGV. This CDR3 region has 15 residues. CDR3 loop: CASSVRDRGVEKLFF. DNA of the CDR3: TGTGCCAGCAGCGTGAGGGACAGGGGAGTTGAAAAACTGTTTTTT.

J is TRBJ2-1 and V is TRBV7-9; 11 bases are a match to TRBD2. Germline CDR1 is SEHNR and CDR2 is FQNEAQ (reference sequence). CDR3 size: 15 residues. The trim removed 5 bases at V and 4 bases at J, leaving 4 bases unmatched. For the CDR3, the DNA is TGTGCCAGCAGCGATCGACTAGCGGGGTACAATGAGCAGTTCTTC. Translated: CASSDRLAGYNEQFF.

This clonotype appeared many times. The chain links TRBV20-1 to TRBJ1-4; D remains unclear. The ends were cut back, 3 bases at V and 1 base at J, with 6 bases in the middle. Germline assignment: CDR1 DFQATT and CDR2 SNEGSKA (reference sequence). The length of the CDR3 is 13 residues. The chain's CDR3 is CSAREGTNEKLFF. CDR3 coding DNA: TGCAGTGCTAGGGAGGGAACTAATGAAAAACTGTTTTTT.

The J gene is TRBJ2-7, the V gene TRBV28; D remains unclear. This CDR3 has 12 residues. Germline values: CDR1 MDHEN, CDR2 SYDVKM. Trimming took off 5 bases at V and 5 bases at J, with 10 bases between the two ends. Written as DNA, the CDR3 is TGTGCCAGCAGTCCCCCTCGGAACGAGCAGTACTTC. It yields the protein CASSPPRNEQYF.

Details on this clonotype: This sequence may be a read error, since a much larger clone differs from it by one base. The chain has TRBV27 and TRBJ1-1; D is possibly TRBD1 (5 bases). Germline V gives CDR1 MNHEY, CDR2 SMNVEV (reference sequence). This CDR3 is 14 amino acids long. CDR3: CANSLYGAYTEAFF. CDR3 nucleotide sequence: TGTGCCAACAGTTTATACGGGGCTTACACTGAAGCTTTCTTT.

In this sample, this clonotype turned up many times. The chain employs TRBV6-1 and TRBJ1-1; possibly TRBD1 for D (6 bases). The CDR3 has 15 residues. CDR1 is MNHNS, CDR2 SASEGT, per germline. Trimming stripped 5 bases from V and 3 bases from J, with 16 bases between. The CDR3: CASSNARGKDTEAFF. The CDR3 DNA sequence: TGTGCCAGCAGTAACGCCAGGGGTAAGGACACTGAAGCTTTCTTT.

This clonotype occurred a few times. The chain joins TRBV7-9 to TRBJ1-2; a possible D gene is TRBD1 (6 bases). V shed 5 bases and J shed 0 bases, with 16 bases lying between them. The CDR3 covers 16 residues. The V gene's germline CDR1 is SEHNR and CDR2 FQNEAQ (reference sequence). CDR3 in DNA: TGTGCCAGCAGCCCGCCCCCAGGGGATCCTAACTATGGCTACACCTTC. Translation: CASSPPPGDPNYGYTF.

This clonotype was seen at least ten times. The chain is built from TRBV2 and TRBJ1-2, with D possibly being TRBD1 (5 bases). Per the germline V gene, CDR1 is SNHLY and CDR2 is FYNNEI. CDR3 length: 13 amino acids. V lost 7 bases to trimming and J lost 8 bases, with 17 bases between them. CDR3 residues: CASKGPPSGGYTF. The DNA of the CDR3 is TGTGCCAGCAAGGGACCGCCGTCAGGCGGCTACACCTTC. Combining the CDR3 with reference TRBV2 and TRBJ1-2 gives the whole variable domain EPEVTQTPSHQVTQMGQEVILRCVPISNHLYFYWYRQILGQKVEFLVSFYNNEISEKSEIFDDQFSVERPDGSNFTLKIRSTKLEDSAMYFCASKGPPSGGYTFGSGTRLTVV.